The 18 T cell receptor beta chains below come from one sample, sequenced in a study of blood T cells in healthy people across ages. Then a second PCR, running roughly 7 to 12 cycles, was carried out with a sample-barcoded 5' primer and a J-beta primer mix. TCRdb reanalysed the 5' RACE reads using MiXCR and keeps one entry per CDR3 protein. The table lists about 670,000 distinct CDR3 sequences, 40% to 50% of them singletons. Sequenced sample: blood. The receptors shown here come from a man older than 75 in good health.

The chain uses TRBV20-1 and TRBJ2-5; D remains unclear. Per the germline V gene, CDR1 is DFQATT and CDR2 is SNEGSKA (reference sequence). The CDR3 consists of 13 residues. V was cut by 0 bases and J by 2 bases, with 7 bases left in between. CDR3 nucleotides: TGCAGTGCTAGAGAACAGTTGCAAGAGACCCAGTACTTC. Translation: CSAREQLQETQYF.

With regard to this clonotype: The germline gene is not matched at one end of the junction; a read error may be the cause. V gene TRBV6-2 or TRBV6-3 combines with J gene TRBJ2-5; 14 positions agree with TRBD2. This CDR3 has 16 residues. The V gene's germline CDR1 is MNHEY and CDR2 SVGEGT. The CDR3 DNA is TGTGCCAGCAGCTTGACTAGCGGGAGGGTTCGAGAGACCCGGTACTTC. Translating it yields CASSLTSGRVRETRYF.

The rearrangement joins TRBV5-1 to TRBJ1-2; 7 positions match TRBD1. Germline trimming cut 3 bases from V and 4 bases from J; bases unmatched to any gene: 3. Germline V lookup: CDR1 SGHRS, CDR2 YFSETQ. The CDR3 is made up of 13 amino acids. DNA for the CDR3: TGCGCCAGCAGCTGGGACAGCATCTATGGCTACACCTTC. This gives the protein CASSWDSIYGYTF. The full variable domain, with the rest looked up from reference TRBV5-1 and TRBJ1-2, is KAGVTQTPRYLIKTRGQQVTLSCSPISGHRSVSWYQQTPGQGLQFLFEYFSETQRNKGNFPGRFSGRQFSNSRSEMNVSTLELGDSALYLCASSWDSIYGYTFGSGTRLTVV.

The chain is built from TRBV10-1 and TRBJ2-1, with TRBD2 matching 14 bases. Trimming removed 2 bases from V and 7 bases from J; junction bases left unmatched: 10. CDR3 length: 18 residues. CDR1 WNHNN and CDR2 SYGVQD come from the germline V gene (reference sequence). The CDR3 here is CASSERETSGRARNEQFF. The CDR3 nucleotides read TGCGCCAGCAGTGAGCGGGAGACTAGCGGGAGGGCCAGGAATGAGCAGTTCTTC.

This clonotype has only a few counts. This chain links TRBV5-1 with TRBJ1-2; possible D gene TRBD1, 6 bases. Trimming left V 8 bases short and J 4 bases short, with 21 bases between. There are 15 residues in the CDR3. Germline V gene sequence: CDR1 SGHRS, CDR2 YFSETQ. CDR3 residues: CASSPSTGKAYGYTF. The CDR3 region has the DNA TGCGCCAGTAGCCCGTCGACAGGAAAAGCCTATGGCTACACCTTC.

In nucleotides, the CDR3 is TGTGCCAGCAGCTCAAGACAGGAGCTGTATGGCTACACCTTC. Translating it yields CASSSRQELYGYTF. The J gene is TRBJ1-2, the V gene TRBV7-2, with a possible D match to TRBD1 (6 bases). This CDR3 has 14 residues. The V gene lost 4 bases and the J gene lost 5 bases, with 14 bases spanning the gap. Germline V gives CDR1 SGHTA, CDR2 FQGNSA.

This clonotype was observed a few times. V and J are TRBV6-2 or TRBV6-3 and TRBJ2-7, with D unresolved. Germline CDR1 and CDR2: MNHEY and SVGEGT. The CDR3 is made up of 14 amino acids. V was clipped by 7 bases and J by 0 bases, with 13 bases between them. The CDR3 loop is CASTLLGSSYEQYF. The CDR3 coding sequence is TGTGCCAGCACCCTCCTAGGCAGCTCCTACGAGCAGTACTTC.

Here the CDR3 DNA reads TGCGCCAGCAGTGAGGAGCGGGGCACCTACGAGCAGTACTTC. Translating it yields CASSEERGTYEQYF. The chain has TRBV10-2 and TRBJ2-4; 7 bases align to TRBD2. TRBJ2-7 explains the end of the DNA better; the J call may be wrong. CDR1 and CDR2 (germline): WSHSY, SAAADI. The CDR3 is 14 amino acids.

This clonotype was picked up a small number of times. V usage is TRBV12-3 or TRBV12-4 and J usage is TRBJ2-4; D gene unclear. The CDR3 extends over 17 amino acids. The V end lost 5 bases, the J end lost 0 bases, and 17 bases lay between the germline ends. The CDR3 DNA is TGTGCCAGCAGTATAGGAAGGGCCTCGCTAGCCAAAAACATTCAGTACTTC. Translation gives CASSIGRASLAKNIQYF.

This clonotype showed up many times. The rearrangement links TRBV7-8 to TRBJ1-1; 7 positions agree with TRBD1. V shed 5 bases and J 1 base; nucleotides not matched to a gene: 10. CDR3 length: 16 residues. Germline V lookup: CDR1 SGHVS, CDR2 FQNEAQ. The CDR3, as DNA: TGTGCCAGCAGCATTAAAAGGGGGCAGGGGAACACTGAAGCTTTCTTT. It translates to CASSIKRGQGNTEAFF.

This chain joins TRBV18 and TRBJ2-5; a possible D gene is TRBD2 (5 bases). The CDR3 spans 15 residues. V was trimmed by 2 bases and J by 11 bases, leaving 21 bases between them. Looked up from germline, CDR1 is KGHSH and CDR2 is LQKENI. CDR3 sequence: CASSPGPAVYNEQYF. CDR3 bases: TGTGCCAGCTCACCAGGACCAGCGGTTTACAATGAGCAGTACTTC.

The V call is TRBV20-1, the J call TRBJ1-4; D gene unclear. This CDR3 spans 13 amino acids. The V end lost 5 bases, the J end lost 10 bases, and 17 bases lay between the germline ends. CDR1 and CDR2 (germline): DFQATT, SNEGSKA (reference sequence). The CDR3 DNA sequence: TGCAGTGCTGAAAACACCGTTGGAGGAAAACTGTTTTTT. This encodes CSAENTVGGKLFF.

The chain combines TRBV6-1 with TRBJ1-6; D uncertain. V gave up 8 bases and J gave up 4 bases, with 21 bases separating them. Germline-derived CDR1 and CDR2 are MNHNS and SASEGT. The CDR3 is 17 residues long. The CDR3 loop reads CASRPGRLVMYNSPLHF. For the CDR3, the DNA is TGTGCCAGCCGGCCAGGACGTCTTGTCATGTATAATTCACCCCTCCACTTT.

The sample holds a few counts of this clonotype. This chain links TRBV6-1 with TRBJ2-3; no clear D. Germline V lookup: CDR1 MNHNS, CDR2 SASEGT. Trimming took 10 bases from V and 0 from J, leaving 23 bases between them. CDR3 length: 17 amino acids. The DNA of the CDR3 is TGTGCCACCCCAAGCCCTCCACAGAACATTAGCACAGATACGCAGTATTTT. Protein: CATPSPPQNISTDTQYF.

The rearrangement uses TRBV20-1 and TRBJ1-4, with D hard to call. This CDR3 is built from 14 residues. CDR1 and CDR2 (germline): DFQATT, SNEGSKA (reference sequence). V was cut by 0 bases and J by 0 bases, with 5 bases left in between. The CDR3 region is CSARERATNEKLFF. The CDR3 DNA follows: TGCAGTGCTAGAGAGAGAGCAACTAATGAAAAACTGTTTTTT.

This chain connects TRBV29-1 to TRBJ1-5; 9 bases match TRBD1. Germline lookup yields CDR1 SQVTM and CDR2 ANQGSEA. J lost 4 bases, V lost 6 bases, and 4 bases had no gene match. The CDR3 has 13 amino acids. The CDR3 spells CSVVGQGNQPQHF. As DNA, the CDR3 is TGCAGCGTAGTGGGACAGGGAAATCAGCCCCAGCATTTT. Combining the CDR3 with reference TRBV29-1 and TRBJ1-5 gives the whole variable domain SAVISQKPSRDICQRGTSLTIQCQVDSQVTMMFWYRQQPGQSLTLIATANQGSEATYESGFVIDKFPISRPNLTFSTLTVSNMSPEDSSIYLCSVVGQGNQPQHFGDGTRLSIL.

The genes are TRBV5-1 and TRBJ2-7, with 7 bases lining up with TRBD1. J was trimmed by 0 bases and V by 4 bases; bases with no gene match: 7. The germline gives CDR1 SGHRS, CDR2 YFSETQ. This CDR3 is built from 15 residues. The CDR3 region has the DNA TGCGCCAGCAGCCTGGGGACAGTCAGCTCCTACGAGCAGTACTTC. Residues: CASSLGTVSSYEQYF.

V and J are TRBV2 and TRBJ1-1; D ambiguous. The CDR3 is 13 residues long. Germline V lookup: CDR1 SNHLY, CDR2 FYNNEI. V dropped 6 bases and J dropped 0 bases, with 8 bases sitting between them. CDR3 in DNA: TGTGCCAGCAGGGCATTCATGAACACTGAAGCTTTCTTT. Translating it yields CASRAFMNTEAFF.